This T cell receptor (beta chain) emerged from a study of T cells after yellow fever vaccination (dated by TCRdb to between 2017 and 2020). Context from the whole study: The SMART-Seq v4 Ultra Low Input RNA kit was used to prepare libraries from fractions with low cell numbers. To follow T-cell clones before and after both primary and booster YFV17D yellow fever vaccination, bulk TCR alpha and beta repertoires underwent longitudinal sequencing. Two healthy male donors, one aged 18 to 30 and one aged 30 to 40 years, were included in the cohort. Blood samples were taken at several timepoints before and after primary and secondary immunization, and bulk PBMC replicates and cell subsets were isolated.

TCR cDNA was made using 5'RACE template switching, a step that added a universal primer site and unique molecular identifiers. Priming of cDNA synthesis was performed from both the TCR alpha and TCR beta constant segments. Libraries were amplified in two PCR steps, with sample barcodes and sequencing adapters added in the second step. Sequencing of libraries was performed on Illumina HiSeq 2500 (2x100 bp) or NovaSeq (2x150 bp). Per the authors' processing: MIGEC was used to demultiplex reads and collapse the reads into UMI consensus sequences, and MiXCR was used for V(D)J alignment. Vaccine-responding clonotypes were identified with edgeR using replicate PBMC samples, with FDR below 0.01 and a log2 fold change above 5 up to day 15 being required. Each bulk clonotype received a CD4 or CD8 identity based on whether the sequenced CD4 or CD8 repertoire contained that clonotype at higher abundance. TCRdb reran the public reads through fastp at Q25 and MiXCR, keeping productive beta chains. A single entry per CDR3 protein holds the most common genes and DNA from its merged rows. These V and J calls originate from TCRdb's pipeline instead of the authors' own analysis. The sample data list 620,000 or so distinct CDR3 sequences, and approximately 16% of these were observed just once. The ten largest clones take up around a sixth of the sample.

The treatment or condition label, as the study defines it: live attenuated yellow fever vaccine strain. At each blood-draw timepoint, two biological replicates of bulk PBMCs were obtained. PBMCs were isolated from peripheral blood using a standard Ficoll-Paque protocol. RNA was extracted with TriZol from bulk PBMCs, CD4 and CD8 fractions, and dextramer-positive and dextramer-negative fractions. Comments on this clonotype: Its antigen remains undetermined. No per-base quality is available; no much larger clone lies one base away.

Points the paper makes about the study in general: The secondary T-cell response was found to be weaker but faster than the primary response, with a peak reached on day 5 rather than on day 15. Only a couple of donors were included in the study, so the extent to which the findings can be generalized is limited. After the booster, most clones that had expanded after primary vaccination were detected again (almost 97% of CD4 and more than 80% of CD8), suggesting broad maintenance of memory. Computational filtering was needed because FACS-sorted repertoires could contain abundant contaminating clonotypes from the bulk population. A small fraction of clonotypes appeared in both the CD4 and CD8 compartments, likely as a result of convergent recombination.

The sequencing used PBMCs, collected 4 to 5 days after the first yellow fever vaccination. The TCR comes from a man between 18 and 29 years old who received the YFV17D yellow fever vaccine.

The CDR3: CASSPGVGFGADTQYF. The sequenced DNA: TGTGCCAGCAGCCCCGGGGTGGGCTTTGGGGCAGATACGCAGTATTTT. The rearranged chain carries TRBV11-2 and TRBJ2-3; TRBD2 is perhaps the D gene, given 5 matching bases. The CDR3 runs 16 amino acids, cysteine and phenylalanine included. Of all the DNA, just the CDR3 is kept, 48 bases in frame from base 1. The germline ends are 19 bases apart after V is trimmed by 5 bases and J by 4 bases. In the germline V gene, CDR1 corresponds to SGHAT and CDR2 to FQNNGV.